The rows below give T cell receptor beta chains drawn from one sample of a study of metastatic and nonmetastatic thyroid tumors. From the PCR reads, TCRdb re-called clones with MiXCR. There are about 19,000 clones in the sample; roughly 38% occur only once, and 29% lies in the top ten. Specimen: tumor tissue. The origin of the receptors is a female donor with papillary thyroid cancer or a benign thyroid nodule (not recorded which). Some clones in this sample may be carry-over from other donors' samples. CDR3s leave out the opening cysteine and the closing phenylalanine or tryptophan.

J gene	CDR3 length	V gene	CDR3 protein
TRBJ2-7	13	TRBV6-1	ASSPSLDSSYEQY
TRBJ2-7	13	TRBV2	ASREGSQSSYEQY
TRBJ2-3	13	TRBV11-2	ASSLSPTDTDTQY
TRBJ2-7	13	TRBV6-5	ASSYRGLTPYEQY
TRBJ1-2	10	TRBV28	ASSFFGYGYT
TRBJ2-7	13	TRBV5-1	ASSLRGTGTYEQY
TRBJ2-2	18	TRBV28	ASSFSQRLAGGANTGELF
TRBJ1-2	11	TRBV28	ASRDGGRYGYT
TRBJ2-2	13	TRBV10-3	AISELAGNTGELF
TRBJ2-3	13	TRBV9	ASSVWGGSTDTQY
TRBJ1-3	12	TRBV12-3/TRBV12-4	ASSSRTAGNTIY
TRBJ2-5	11	TRBV2	ASSVTAQETQY
TRBJ2-7	12	TRBV6-1	ASSPDRGSYEQY
TRBJ2-7	12	TRBV5-1	ASSPGTKGGEQY
TRBJ2-1	15	TRBV11-2	ASSLSQREALDNEQF
TRBJ2-7	15	TRBV11-2	ASRPLRWDRHSYEQY
TRBJ1-2	14	TRBV7-8	ASSHPAAGSPYGYT
TRBJ1-1	12	TRBV7-2	ASSPTRQNTEAF
TRBJ2-7	8	TRBV6-1	ASNGYEQY
TRBJ2-3	12	TRBV7-6	ASSLGTGTDTQY
TRBJ2-3	13	TRBV6-1	ASSEGLAGSDTQY
TRBJ2-1	14	TRBV5-1	ASSRGAGVQGDEQF
TRBJ2-7	13	TRBV28	ASSSPGPQGVGQY
TRBJ2-5	15	TRBV28	ASKTLGMFESGETQY
TRBJ1-2	8	TRBV6-1	ASSEVGYT
TRBJ2-6	12	TRBV6-1	ASSPSSGANVLT
TRBJ2-3	10	TRBV2	ASRAEGDTQY
TRBJ2-2	12	TRBV5-4	ASSAGLGVGELF
TRBJ2-2	13	TRBV5-1	ASSLDNRDTGELF
TRBJ2-2	15	TRBV6-2/TRBV6-3	ASSYLSPGGGTGELF
TRBJ1-5	11	TRBV7-2	ASSLTRDQPQH
TRBJ1-2	12	TRBV7-8	ASSFPGGVYGYT
TRBJ2-7	13	TRBV5-1	ASSLASQGSYEQY
TRBJ1-2	17	TRBV2	ASSEFSGTGPSSNSGYT
TRBJ1-2	9	TRBV30	ALQGPYGYT
TRBJ1-2	16	TRBV20-1	SARDPRDRGFSNYGYT
TRBJ2-2	12	TRBV6-2/TRBV6-3	ASNEGSGGRELF